What follows describes a single TCR beta chain. The authors reverse transcribed roughly 0.5 to 1 ug RNA with random hexamers. It was immunoSEQ multiplex PCR that amplified TCR beta CDR3 across 54 Vbeta and 13 Jbeta. TCRdb ran MiXCR on the immunoSEQ multiplex PCR reads and lists one entry per CDR3 protein. The table has hundreds of thousands of distinct CDR3 sequences, 94% seen once. The authors sequenced TCR beta from blood CD8+ and CD4+ T cells. TEMRA cells were FACS-enriched and CD8+ and CD4+ T cells negatively isolated. The record originates from a study of CD8 T cells in Susac syndrome. Turning to the study itself: Patients with Susac syndrome were therapy-naive, on corticosteroids, or on intravenous immunoglobulin alone at the time that blood was drawn.

V shed 6 bases, J shed 1 base, and the junction held 5 bases outside the gene matches. CDR3 size: 14 residues. Germline CDR1 reads SQVTM; CDR2 reads ANQGSEA. This chain joins TRBV29-1 and TRBJ1-2, with TRBD1 identical over 10 bases. This TCR came from a human donor with Susac syndrome. The specimen sequenced was CD4+ T cells from PBMCs. In DNA, the CDR3 is TGCAGCGTAGAACGGACAGGGGGTAACTATGGCTACACCTTC. It codes for CSVERTGGNYGYTF.